This T cell receptor (beta chain) was captured in a study of radiotherapy plus CTLA-4 blockade in lung cancer. General study results and limits: Expansion of tumor-derived TCR clones was observed in blood after radiotherapy plus ipilimumab.

It was focal radiation plus CTLA-4 blockade with ipilimumab that patients with chemo-refractory metastatic non-small-cell lung cancer received. In regard to this clone: Its specificity is unknown.

Sequencing was performed with immunoSEQ multiplex PCR; in TCRdb, only in-frame clones are kept and a portion is missing. The sample lists 55,000 to 75,000 clones, approximately 76% occurring once. The sequence was obtained from a human donor with non-small cell lung cancer whose response to radiotherapy plus ipilimumab could not be evaluated. Some clones in this sample may be carry-over from other donors' samples. The starting material was peripheral blood, obtained from a patient treated with radiotherapy plus ipilimumab.

CDR3 DNA sequence: TGTGCCAGCAGTCCCGGACAGGTCCCCTTTAACTATGGCTACACCTTC. Translation: CASSPGQVPFNYGYTF. The genes are TRBV28 and TRBJ1-2, with 7 nucleotides matching TRBD1. From germline, CDR1 is MDHEN and CDR2 SYDVKM. J gave up 1 base and V 5 bases, and 10 bases lay outside the gene matches. The CDR3 contains 16 residues.